This T cell receptor beta chain was captured in a study of OX40 agonist ivuxolimab in advanced cancers. Study-wide background: Patients with hepatocellular carcinoma, melanoma, renal cell or head and neck cancer made up the dose-escalation patients.

This clone turned up a few times. Its antigen is not identified. Method: immunoSEQ multiplex PCR; TCRdb's copy keeps in-frame clones and lacks some. Of roughly 67,000 clones listed, roughly 80% were seen once; the top ten hold about a tenth. Study results and caveats: Clonal expansion by week 6 occurred in CD4+ and CD8+ blood T cells (at 0.1 to 3.0 mg/kg).

Germline CDR1 and CDR2: SGHVS and FQNEAQ. The CDR3 has 15 residues. V lost 2 bases, J lost 4 bases, and 6 bases stayed unmatched. The sequence came from an adult with an advanced solid tumor such as melanoma, head and neck, liver or kidney cancer. This sample comprised CD4+ or CD8+ T cells sorted from blood, obtained in a trial of the OX40 agonist ivuxolimab. The chain joins TRBV7-8 to TRBJ1-1; 8 nucleotides agree with TRBD1. The CDR3 here is CASSLLGQGRTEAFF. Written as DNA, the CDR3 is TGTGCCAGCAGCTTACTCGGACAGGGTCGCACTGAAGCTTTCTTT.